The 27 T cell receptor beta chains given below trace back to one sample, sequenced in a study of T cell repertoires in cytomegalovirus infection. In TCRdb, the reads were re-called with MiXCR into one record per CDR3 protein. The table has some 250,000 distinct CDR3 sequences, approximately 9.1% seen once. Input material: PBMCs. The source of these receptors is a human donor in good health (CMV status not recorded). Some clones in this sample may be carry-over from other donors' samples.

This clonotype was counted at least ten times. This rearrangement joins TRBV12-5 to TRBJ2-6, with no clear D. CDR3 length equals 15 residues. Trimming shortened V by 4 bases and J by 0 bases, and 7 bases separated the two germline ends. Per the germline V gene, CDR1 is LGHNT and CDR2 is FRNRAP. The CDR3 is CASGSTSSGANVLTF. For the CDR3, the DNA is TGTGCTAGTGGTTCCACGAGCTCTGGGGCCAACGTCCTGACTTTC.

The chain is built from TRBV11-3 and TRBJ1-4; D gene uncertain. Between the trimmed V and J ends, which lost 5 bases and 4 bases, there was a span of 11 bases. Germline-derived CDR1 and CDR2 are SGHNT and YENEEA. The CDR3 runs 14 residues. DNA for the CDR3: TGTGCCAGCAGCCCAACCGCTTATAATGAAAAACTGTTTTTT. This encodes CASSPTAYNEKLFF. Looking up the rest from reference TRBV11-3 and TRBJ1-4 gives the full variable domain: EAGVVQSPRYKIIEKKQPVAFWCNPISGHNTLYWYLQNLGQGPELLIRYENEEAVDDSQLPKDRFSAERLKGVDSTLKIQPAELGDSAVYLCASSPTAYNEKLFFGSGTQLSVL.

The chain combines TRBV4-1 with TRBJ1-6; 7 nucleotides align to TRBD1. The CDR3 loop spans 18 amino acids. The V segment lost 0 bases and the J segment 7 bases; nucleotides outside the gene matches: 12. In germline, CDR1 is MGHRA, CDR2 YSYEKL. CDR3 bases: TGCGCCAGCAGCCAAGATTACCCACAGGGGATAAAGAATTCACCCCTCCACTTT. Amino acids: CASSQDYPQGIKNSPLHF.

There are many counts of this clonotype. The chain uses TRBV11-2 and TRBJ1-1; D not certain. Germline loops: CDR1 SGHAT, CDR2 FQNNGV. The CDR3 has 12 amino acids. Trimming stripped 4 bases from V and 1 base from J, with 4 bases between. The CDR3 DNA sequence: TGTGCCAGCAGCTCGGGGAACACTGAAGCTTTCTTT. This sequence encodes CASSSGNTEAFF.

This clonotype was counted at least ten times. This chain joins TRBV6-6 and TRBJ2-7, with D perhaps TRBD2 (6 bases). V shed 5 bases and J shed 3 bases, with 17 bases lying between them. The CDR3 has 15 amino acids. Germline lookup yields CDR1 MNHNY and CDR2 SVGAGI (reference sequence). The CDR3 sequence: CASSLTSLDFYEQYF. In DNA form, the CDR3 reads TGTGCCAGCAGTCTCACTAGCTTAGATTTCTACGAGCAGTACTTC.

This clonotype came up many times. V gene TRBV19 combines with J gene TRBJ1-1, with a possible D match to TRBD1 (5 bases). Trimming took 10 bases from V and 1 from J, leaving 25 bases between them. There are 17 residues in the CDR3. Germline loops: CDR1 LNHDA, CDR2 SQIVND (reference sequence). The CDR3 spells CATLTPYLGRGNTEAFF. The CDR3 coding sequence is TGTGCCACCCTGACTCCCTATTTGGGGAGGGGGAACACTGAAGCTTTCTTT.

This clonotype was detected a few times. J is TRBJ1-5 and V is TRBV28; weak D call: TRBD1 (5 bases). Trimming took 6 bases from V and 6 from J, leaving 18 bases between them. Germline V gene lookup returns CDR1 MDHEN and CDR2 SYDVKM. The CDR3 runs to 15 residues. CDR3 in amino acids: CASRRPGQDGQPQHF. The CDR3 nucleotides read TGTGCCAGCAGAAGACCCGGACAAGACGGTCAGCCCCAGCATTTT.

Many counts were recorded for this clonotype. The rearrangement links TRBV28 to TRBJ2-5, with 11 nucleotides matching TRBD1. The CDR3 runs to 15 residues. Unmatched junction bases numbered 3, after V lost 2 bases and J lost 4 bases. Germline CDR1 reads MDHEN; CDR2 reads SYDVKM. The CDR3 DNA follows: TGTGCCAGCAGTTTAAGGGGGACAGGGGGAGAGACCCAGTACTTC. As protein: CASSLRGTGGETQYF.

This clonotype was counted ten times or more. The V gene is TRBV7-2, the J gene TRBJ2-3; 7 nucleotides line up with TRBD2. There are 17 residues in the CDR3. Germline V CDR1 and CDR2: SGHTA, FQGNSA. With V trimmed by 5 bases and J by 5 bases, 16 bases remained unmatched. CDR3 DNA sequence: TGTGCCAGCAGCCGACCCGCCGGCGGGAGAAGGGGAGATACGCAGTATTTT. Encoded protein: CASSRPAGGRRGDTQYF.

This clonotype was seen ten or more times. V usage is TRBV6-1 and J usage is TRBJ2-3; TRBD2 aligns across 10 bases. The germline V gene has CDR1 MNHNS and CDR2 SASEGT. The CDR3 is 13 residues long. V shed 7 bases, J shed 6 bases, and the junction held 4 bases outside the gene matches. The CDR3 spells CASKREGLDTQYF. In nucleotides, the CDR3 is TGTGCCAGCAAGCGGGAGGGCCTGGATACGCAGTATTTT.

The table lists this clonotype with many counts. The gene calls are TRBV7-8 and TRBJ2-5, with D maybe TRBD1 (6 bases). V lost 6 bases and J lost 2, with 13 bases in between. The length of the CDR3 is 14 residues. Germline V gene sequence: CDR1 SGHVS, CDR2 FQNEAQ. DNA of the CDR3: TGTGCCAGCAGATTACGGGACACTCAAGAGACCCAGTACTTC. Translated: CASRLRDTQETQYF.

This clonotype was detected ten times or more. The chain joins TRBV7-6 to TRBJ2-1; D unresolved. With 1 base removed from V and 3 bases from J, the gap between germline ends came to 10 bases. Germline-derived CDR1 and CDR2 are SGHVS and FNYEAQ. The CDR3 has 15 residues. The CDR3 is CASSLGPSDYNEQFF. The CDR3, as DNA: TGTGCCAGCAGCTTAGGCCCCTCTGACTACAATGAGCAGTTCTTC.

The CDR3 DNA follows: TGCGCCAGCAGCCAAGAGCTGTCCGGGGCCGACACCGGGGAGCTGTTTTTT. It codes for CASSQELSGADTGELFF. This chain connects TRBV4-1 to TRBJ2-2; D is perhaps TRBD1 or TRBD2 (5 bases each). V shed 0 bases and J shed 3 bases, with 14 bases lying between them. The CDR3 covers 17 residues. Germline V CDR1 and CDR2: MGHRA, YSYEKL.

This clonotype occurred many times. V is TRBV7-2 and J is TRBJ2-7; D is uncertain. This CDR3 contains 13 residues. V was cut by 1 base and J by 6 bases, with 10 bases left in between. Looked up from germline, CDR1 is SGHTA and CDR2 is FQGNSA. The CDR3 bases are TGTGCCAGCAGCTTAGTTTCCCAGATCGAGCAGTACTTC. Translated, it gives CASSLVSQIEQYF.

This clonotype has ten or more counts. V gene TRBV6-2 or TRBV6-3 combines with J gene TRBJ2-3, with D possibly being TRBD2 (6 bases). The CDR3 is 16 residues long. V lost 4 bases to trimming and J lost 2 bases, with 16 bases between them. CDR1 and CDR2 from the germline V gene are MNHEY and SVGEGT. The CDR3 loop reads CASSFAPGLFTDTQYF. The CDR3, as DNA: TGTGCCAGCAGTTTCGCACCGGGACTCTTCACAGATACGCAGTATTTT.

V and J are TRBV11-2 and TRBJ2-2; unclear D gene. Trimming cost V 6 bases and J 4 bases, with 9 bases left between them. This CDR3 spans 13 amino acids. The germline gives CDR1 SGHAT, CDR2 FQNNGV. The CDR3 is CASSPLRTGELFF. CDR3 DNA sequence: TGTGCCAGCAGTCCCCTACGCACCGGGGAGCTGTTTTTT.

This clonotype has at least ten counts. J is TRBJ1-3 and V is TRBV7-2; 9 nucleotides match TRBD1. From germline, CDR1 is SGHTA and CDR2 FQGNSA. The J segment lost 2 bases and the V segment lost 1 base, leaving 9 bases of the junction unmatched. There are 18 residues in the CDR3. CDR3 residues: CASSLGFGDRAAGNTIYF. The CDR3 nucleotides read TGTGCCAGCAGCTTAGGTTTCGGGGACAGGGCGGCTGGAAACACCATATATTTT.

This clonotype was detected ten times or more. V is TRBV7-9 and J is TRBJ1-2; 9 bases match TRBD1. Per the germline V gene, CDR1 is SEHNR and CDR2 is FQNEAQ (reference sequence). CDR3 size: 15 residues. With 5 bases clipped from V and 4 bases from J, the junction kept 8 bases outside the gene matches. CDR3 loop: CASSPRQGGFYGYTF. CDR3 nucleotides: TGTGCCAGCAGCCCCCGACAGGGGGGATTCTATGGCTACACCTTC.

This clonotype came up many times. The rearrangement links TRBV7-2 to TRBJ2-1; a weak D match, TRBD1 (5 bases). CDR3 size: 13 residues. Trimming shortened V by 1 base and J by 10 bases, and 11 bases separated the two germline ends. The V gene's germline CDR1 is SGHTA and CDR2 FQGNSA. CDR3 sequence reads: CASSLEGLMEQFF. The CDR3 DNA reads as TGTGCCAGCAGCTTAGAGGGGCTTATGGAGCAGTTCTTC.

Only a few counts were recorded for this clonotype. The chain links TRBV7-2 to TRBJ1-2; 8 bases match TRBD1. The CDR3 sequence is 15 residues long. With V trimmed by 6 bases and J by 0 bases, 6 bases remained unmatched. Per the germline V gene, CDR1 is SGHTA and CDR2 is FQGNSA. Written as DNA, the CDR3 is TGTGCCAGCAGAAAGGGACAGGCTACTAACTATGGCTACACCTTC. Its translation: CASRKGQATNYGYTF.

This clonotype has a count of ten or more. The gene calls are TRBV7-2 and TRBJ2-3; TRBD2 agrees at 7 bases. The CDR3 has 14 residues. Trimming took 7 bases from V and 4 from J; bases not matched to a gene: 8. Looked up from germline, CDR1 is SGHTA and CDR2 is FQGNSA. In DNA, the CDR3 is TGTGCCAGCAAATCCGGGGGAGGGGCAGATACGCAGTATTTT. Its translation is CASKSGGGADTQYF.

This clonotype was found many times. This sequence joins TRBV7-2 and TRBJ1-4; the D is unclear. The CDR3 runs 14 residues. Trimming removed 5 bases from V and 7 bases from J, with 14 bases in between. CDR1 and CDR2 from the germline V gene are SGHTA and FQGNSA. The CDR3 loop is CASSTDQRGEKLFF. The CDR3 DNA sequence: TGTGCCAGCAGCACCGACCAACGAGGTGAAAAACTGTTTTTT. Complete variable domain (other parts from reference TRBV7-2 and TRBJ1-4): GAGVSQSPSNKVTEKGKDVELRCDPISGHTALYWYRQSLGQGLEFLIYFQGNSAPDKSGLPSDRFSAERTGGSVSTLTIQRTQQEDSAVYLCASSTDQRGEKLFFGSGTQLSVL.

Many counts were recorded for this clonotype. V gene TRBV7-4 combines with J gene TRBJ2-7, with 7 bases identical to TRBD1. Germline V gene sequence: CDR1 SGHVT, CDR2 SQSDAQ. The trim removed 3 bases at V and 0 bases at J, leaving 8 bases unmatched. The CDR3 has 16 amino acids. CDR3 DNA: TGTGCCAGCAGCTTCCTGACAGGGCCGAGCTCCTACGAGCAGTACTTC. The encoded protein is CASSFLTGPSSYEQYF.

This clonotype was detected ten times or more. This chain connects TRBV7-2 to TRBJ2-6, with 11 positions matching TRBD2. The germline V gene encodes CDR1 SGHTA and CDR2 FQGNSA. Trimming took 0 bases from V and 2 from J; bases not matched to a gene: 6. The CDR3 is 19 amino acids. The CDR3 region is CASSLAGLAAMAGANVLTF. The CDR3 region has the DNA TGTGCCAGCAGCTTAGCGGGACTAGCGGCTATGGCTGGGGCCAACGTCCTGACTTTC.

The chain carries TRBV7-2 and TRBJ2-3, with D possibly being TRBD1 or TRBD2 (6 bases each). Germline CDR1 SGHTA, CDR2 FQGNSA. V was clipped by 6 bases and J by 6 bases, with 22 bases between them. There are 16 residues in the CDR3. CDR3 bases: TGTGCCAGCAGTTCAGGGGCGGGACTCCTTGTGGATACGCAGTATTTT. Protein: CASSSGAGLLVDTQYF.

This clonotype was counted only a few times. The rearrangement uses TRBV28 and TRBJ2-3; maybe TRBD2 (5 bases). Trimming removed 6 bases from V and 1 base from J, with 23 bases in between. Germline-derived CDR1 and CDR2 are MDHEN and SYDVKM. CDR3 size: 18 residues. CDR3: CASRVLTPFGVGTDTQYF. In DNA, the CDR3 is TGTGCCAGCAGGGTCCTCACGCCGTTCGGGGTTGGCACAGATACGCAGTATTTT.

In this sample, this clonotype turned up many times. The chain uses TRBV9 and TRBJ1-5, with unresolved D. This CDR3 is built from 15 residues. Trimming took 4 bases from V and 4 from J, leaving 15 bases between them. CDR1 SGDLS and CDR2 YYNGEE come from the germline V gene. In nucleotides, the CDR3 is TGTGCCAGCAGCCATGATTCTGGGAGAAATCAGCCCCAGCATTTT. This sequence encodes CASSHDSGRNQPQHF.